The next 20 T cell receptor beta chains were all read from a single sample in a study of blood T cells in healthy people across ages. A second PCR of about 6 to 12 cycles used a sample-barcoded 5' primer and a J-beta primer mix. TCRdb processed the 5' RACE reads anew with MiXCR; each CDR3 protein has one entry. The table records 800,000 to 950,000 distinct CDR3 sequences, 25% to 35% of them present only once. These data also formed part of another study, on T cells of mothers and their children.

The sequenced sample was blood. Receptors were obtained from a woman aged 35 to 49 in good health.

The J gene is TRBJ1-2, the V gene TRBV18; D is unresolved. Germline-derived CDR1 and CDR2 are KGHSH and LQKENI. Trimming took 3 bases from V and 5 from J, leaving 10 bases between them. The CDR3 runs 13 residues. This chain's CDR3 is CASSPTSGYGYTF. The CDR3 bases are TGTGCCAGCTCACCCACCTCTGGGTATGGCTACACCTTC.

V gene TRBV4-3 combines with J gene TRBJ2-7; 9 bases agree with TRBD2. Losses at the gene ends were 0 bases for V and 2 bases for J; bases not matched to a gene: 5. The CDR3 covers 16 residues. CDR1 and CDR2 from the germline V gene are LGHNA and YSLEER. The CDR3 nucleotides are TGCGCCAGCAGCCAAGACTTAGCGGGGGCGACCTACGAGCAGTACTTC. Protein: CASSQDLAGATYEQYF.

This clonotype appeared a few times. The chain employs TRBV7-3 and TRBJ2-1; D not resolved. CDR3 length: 11 amino acids. V was shortened by 10 bases and J by 7 bases, with 11 bases between the two germline ends. CDR1 and CDR2 from the germline V gene are SGHTA and FQGTGA. The DNA for the CDR3 is TGTGCCAACAGAAAATTGAATGAGCAGTTCTTC. It yields the protein CANRKLNEQFF.

The CDR3 region is CASSPLPQRGVSYEQYF. Written as DNA, the CDR3 is TGTGCCAGCTCACCACTACCTCAGCGGGGGGTCTCCTACGAGCAGTACTTC. V and J are TRBV18 and TRBJ2-7, with 9 bases that match TRBD2. The CDR3 is 17 amino acids. Unmatched junction bases numbered 7, after V lost 1 base and J lost 0 bases. Germline-derived CDR1 and CDR2 are KGHSH and LQKENI.

The sample holds a few counts of this clonotype. The V and J genes are TRBV6-1 and TRBJ1-4, with D uncertain. The germline CDR1 and CDR2 sequences are MNHNS and SASEGT. CDR3 length equals 16 residues. Trimming pared 4 bases from V and 2 bases from J, leaving 14 bases between. This CDR3 is CASSGRVYLTNEKLFF. The CDR3 coding sequence is TGTGCCAGCAGTGGAAGGGTTTATTTGACTAATGAAAAACTGTTTTTT.

About this clonotype itself: An end of the junction does not agree with germline; a read error may underlie this. The V gene is TRBV5-1, the J gene TRBJ2-1; D not certain. Per the germline V gene, CDR1 is SGHRS and CDR2 is YFSETQ. The CDR3 consists of 14 residues. CDR3 protein: CARSLPSGGNEQFF. The CDR3 DNA sequence: TGCGCCCGCAGCTTGCCTTCGGGTGGCAATGAGCAGTTCTTC.

Details on this clonotype: At one boundary the junction diverges from the germline segment, which might be a read error. The chain employs TRBV5-6 and TRBJ1-1, with D maybe TRBD1 (5 bases). Germline V lookup: CDR1 SGHDT, CDR2 YYEEEE. This CDR3 is built from 13 residues. CDR3 protein: CTSSMGGVTEAFF. CDR3 in DNA: TGTACCAGCAGTATGGGGGGGGTAACCGAAGCTTTCTTT.

Comments on this clonotype: This clone may be a read error of a much larger clone one base away. The V call is TRBV28, the J call TRBJ2-4, with 9 bases fitting TRBD1. TRBJ2-7 explains the end of the DNA better; the J call may be wrong. The CDR3 covers 14 residues. Germline assignment: CDR1 MDHEN and CDR2 SYDVKM. CDR3 region: CASSTPGQGFEQYF. Here the CDR3 DNA reads TGTGCCAGCAGTACGCCGGGACAGGGTTTCGAGCAGTACTTC.

This clonotype was seen at least ten times. The chain couples TRBV28 to TRBJ2-7; D unclear. The length of the CDR3 is 13 residues. Germline assignment: CDR1 MDHEN and CDR2 SYDVKM. The germline V and J ends were trimmed by 5 bases and 3 bases, with 11 bases remaining between them. The CDR3 protein is CASSLGRHYEQYF. DNA of the CDR3: TGTGCCAGCAGTCTCGGACGCCACTACGAGCAGTACTTC.

This chain connects TRBV19 to TRBJ2-1, with 9 bases that match TRBD2. The CDR3 covers 15 residues. From germline, CDR1 is LNHDA and CDR2 SQIVND (reference sequence). V shed 6 bases and J 4 bases; nucleotides not matched to a gene: 7. The CDR3 loop reads CASRLGGGEYNEQFF. CDR3 nucleotides: TGTGCCAGTAGGCTGGGCGGGGGGGAATACAATGAGCAGTTCTTC.

The V gene is TRBV20-1, the J gene TRBJ1-2; a weak D match, TRBD1 (5 bases). The V and J ends lost 3 bases and 0 bases respectively, with 11 bases between them. The CDR3 covers 14 residues. In germline, CDR1 is DFQATT, CDR2 SNEGSKA (reference sequence). In DNA, the CDR3 is TGCAGTGCTAGCTGGGGGTATACTAACTATGGCTACACCTTC. This sequence encodes CSASWGYTNYGYTF.

The chain uses TRBV28 and TRBJ1-1; tentatively, D is TRBD1 (5 bases). The CDR3 totals 14 residues. Germline V CDR1 and CDR2: MDHEN, SYDVKM. Trimming removed 6 bases at V and 3 bases at J, with 14 bases between. CDR3: CASSPFWGDTEAFF. As DNA, the CDR3 is TGTGCCAGCAGCCCCTTTTGGGGGGACACTGAAGCTTTCTTT.

A word on this clonotype: Relative to the germline gene, one junction end is altered; a read error may explain this. This sequence joins TRBV29-1 and TRBJ2-1, with 7 bases that match TRBD2. Germline lookup yields CDR1 SQVTM and CDR2 ANQGSEA. The length of the CDR3 is 17 residues. The CDR3 protein is CSVEEWGGATSYNEQVF. The CDR3 DNA follows: TGCAGCGTTGAAGAATGGGGAGGGGCTACCTCCTACAATGAGCAGGTCTTC.

This clonotype was counted ten times or more. V and J are TRBV11-2 and TRBJ2-7; 9 bases are shared with TRBD1. Trimming took 0 bases from V and 5 from J; bases not matched to a gene: 14. The CDR3 sequence is 18 residues long. Germline V CDR1 and CDR2: SGHAT, FQNNGV. This CDR3 is CASSLDLVGQGKAHEQYF. CDR3 DNA: TGTGCCAGCAGCTTAGATCTAGTCGGACAGGGGAAGGCACACGAGCAGTACTTC.

This clonotype was picked up a small number of times. J is TRBJ1-4 and V is TRBV12-3 or TRBV12-4; no clear D gene. CDR3 length: 14 amino acids. Trimming took 3 bases from V and 3 from J, leaving 8 bases between them. CDR3 sequence reads: CASSFGPSNEKLFF. CDR3 sequence (DNA): TGTGCCAGCAGTTTTGGACCATCTAATGAAAAACTGTTTTTT.

This chain uses TRBV20-1 with TRBJ1-2; D gene uncertain. The germline V gene has CDR1 DFQATT and CDR2 SNEGSKA (reference sequence). CDR3 size: 16 residues. Trimming removed 1 base from V and 4 bases from J, with 19 bases in between. The CDR3 sequence: CSARVQLQEAGYGYTF. The CDR3 nucleotides read TGCAGTGCTAGAGTCCAACTCCAGGAGGCCGGCTATGGCTACACCTTC.

As concerns this clonotype: A much larger clone is a single base away; this may be a read error. The chain employs TRBV12-3 or TRBV12-4 and TRBJ1-2; 7 positions match TRBD1. The J segment lost 5 bases and the V segment lost 6 bases, leaving 9 bases of the junction unmatched. This CDR3 comprises 14 residues. The CDR3 DNA reads as TGTGCCAGCAGGTTCGGGACAGCCTATTATGGCTACACCTTC. As protein: CASRFGTAYYGYTF.

This chain joins TRBV7-2 and TRBJ2-7; D not resolved. Trimming pared 2 bases from V and 5 bases from J, leaving 7 bases between. The CDR3 has 12 residues. CDR1 and CDR2 from the germline V gene are SGHTA and FQGNSA. In nucleotides, the CDR3 is TGTGCCAGCAGCTTAAAGTTCCACGAGCAGTACTTC. Amino acids: CASSLKFHEQYF.

This clonotype occurred a few times. V and J are TRBV5-6 and TRBJ1-1; D perhaps matches TRBD1 (6 bases). The germline CDR1 and CDR2 sequences are SGHDT and YYEEEE. Trimming pared 4 bases from V and 10 bases from J, leaving 17 bases between. This CDR3 is 13 amino acids long. This chain's CDR3 is CASSPPTGNRAFF. CDR3 coding DNA: TGTGCCAGCAGCCCACCCACAGGGAACCGAGCTTTCTTT.

In regard to this clonotype: Germline is not matched at one junction end, which may reflect a read error. The V and J genes are TRBV7-9 and TRBJ2-3; 7 bases are a match to TRBD2. Germline V CDR1 and CDR2: SEHNR, FQNEAQ (reference sequence). The CDR3 totals 15 residues. The CDR3 nucleotides read TGTGCCGGCAGCGGCGGGGGTTGGAACACAGATACGCAGTATTTT. Translating it yields CAGSGGGWNTDTQYF.